The clone carrying this T cell receptor (beta chain) was observed a few times. Antigen specificity is unknown. These data are taken from a study of early T cells in non-severe SARS-CoV-2 infection. Study context: Sequencing used unsorted whole-blood bulk RNA, so chains lack pairing.

V was trimmed by 2 bases and J by 7 bases, leaving 11 bases between them. This CDR3 contains 13 residues. Germline lookup yields CDR1 MRHNA and CDR2 SNTAGT. Broader study findings: Using VDJdb, the matching emphasized anti-spike CD8 responses while missing private and CD4 specificities.

Unique molecular identifiers (one per individual cDNA molecule) were attached. One entry per CDR3 protein results from TCRdb running MiXCR on the 5' RACE reads. This sample carries 60,000 to 75,000 distinct CDR3 sequences, about an eighth of them seen once, and the ten largest clones take 4.5% to 7%. The receptor's source is an adult who was a healthcare worker with PCR-confirmed SARS-CoV-2 infection or an uninfected control (not recorded which). The rearrangement links TRBV6-4 to TRBJ1-2; D gene ambiguous. This specimen was whole blood, taken at baseline. The CDR3 here is CASSDEPGRGYTF. The CDR3 nucleotides are TGTGCCAGCAGTGACGAGCCAGGCCGTGGCTACACCTTC.